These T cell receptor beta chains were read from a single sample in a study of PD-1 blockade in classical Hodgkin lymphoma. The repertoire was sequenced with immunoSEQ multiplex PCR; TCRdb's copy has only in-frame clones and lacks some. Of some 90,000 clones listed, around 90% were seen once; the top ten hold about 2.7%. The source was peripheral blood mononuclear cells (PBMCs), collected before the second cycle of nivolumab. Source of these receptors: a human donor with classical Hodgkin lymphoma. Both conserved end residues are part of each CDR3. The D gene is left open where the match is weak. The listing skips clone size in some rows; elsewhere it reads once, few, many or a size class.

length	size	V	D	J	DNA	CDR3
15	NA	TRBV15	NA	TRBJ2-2	TGTGCCACCAGCAGAGCCCAAGACTACACCGGGGAGCTGTTTTTT	CATSRAQDYTGELFF
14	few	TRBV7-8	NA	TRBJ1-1	TGTGCCAGCAGCTTATCGGTGGTGAACGTTGAAGCTTTCTTT	CASSLSVVNVEAFF
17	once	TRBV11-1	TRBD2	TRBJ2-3	TGTGCCAGCAGCCAACGGACTAGCGGGCCTAGCACAGATACGCAGTATTTT	CASSQRTSGPSTDTQYF
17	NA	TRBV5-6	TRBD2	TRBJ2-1	TGTGCCAGCAGCTTCAGGACTAGCGAAAGCTCCTACAATGAGCAGTTCTTC	CASSFRTSESSYNEQFF
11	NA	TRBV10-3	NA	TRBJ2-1	TGTGCCATCAGTGATCTCCTTGAGCAGTTCTTC	CAISDLLEQFF
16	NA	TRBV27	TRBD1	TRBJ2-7	TGTGCCAGCAGTTTCTCGACAGGGGTAATATCCTACGAGCAGTACTTC	CASSFSTGVISYEQYF
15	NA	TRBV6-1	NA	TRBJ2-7	TGTGCCAGCAGTGAAGGCGTTGCCCGCTCCTACGAGCAGTACTTC	CASSEGVARSYEQYF
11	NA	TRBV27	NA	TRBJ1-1	TGTGCCAGCAGTTTAGGCAGTAGGGCTTTCTTT	CASSLGSRAFF
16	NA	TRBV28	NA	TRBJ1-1	TGTGCCAGCAGTTCAAGACCGGGCCGGGAGGTTACTGAAGCTTTCTTT	CASSSRPGREVTEAFF
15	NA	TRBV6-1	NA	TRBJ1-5	TGTGCCAGCAGTGAAGGCCCGACGGGGGGGCCGCCCCAGCATTTT	CASSEGPTGGPPQHF
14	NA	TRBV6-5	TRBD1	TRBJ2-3	TGTGCCAGCAGTCAGACAGGGGGCACAGATACGCAGTATTTT	CASSQTGGTDTQYF
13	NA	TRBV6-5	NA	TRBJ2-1	TGTGCCAGCAGTTACGGCCCCTACAATGAGCAGTTCTTC	CASSYGPYNEQFF
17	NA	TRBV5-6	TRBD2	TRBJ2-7	TGTGCCAGCAGCTTCGGGACTAGCGGGCCCCTAGGAAACGAGCAGTACTTC	CASSFGTSGPLGNEQYF
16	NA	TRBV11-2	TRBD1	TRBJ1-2	TGTGCCAGCAGCTTAGACAGGGGGGGACGCAACTATGGCTACACCTTC	CASSLDRGGRNYGYTF
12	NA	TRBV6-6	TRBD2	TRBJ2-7	TGTGCCAGCAGTTTAGCGGGTGGCGAGCAGTACTTC	CASSLAGGEQYF
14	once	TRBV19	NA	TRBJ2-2	TGTGCCAGTTTAGGGACACTAAACACCGGGGAGCTGTTTTTT	CASLGTLNTGELFF
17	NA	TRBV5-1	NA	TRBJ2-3	TGCGCCAGCAGCTCGGGACTCGGGCTCAAAGCCACAGATACGCAGTATTTT	CASSSGLGLKATDTQYF
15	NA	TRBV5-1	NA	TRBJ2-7	TGCGCCAGCAGCTTCAGGACAGACCTCTCCTACGAGCAGTACTTC	CASSFRTDLSYEQYF
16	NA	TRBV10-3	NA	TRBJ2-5	TGTGCCACCCGACCCCTCGGCGCTACGGGGGAAGAGACCCAGTACTTC	CATRPLGATGEETQYF
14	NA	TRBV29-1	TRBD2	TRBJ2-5	TGCAGCGTTGTCGCTAGCGGGAGTGTAGAGACCCAGTACTTC	CSVVASGSVETQYF
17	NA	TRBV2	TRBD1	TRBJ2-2	TGTGCCAGCAGTCAATCGAACAGGGGCGAAGGTCCCGGGGAGCTGTTTTTT	CASSQSNRGEGPGELFF
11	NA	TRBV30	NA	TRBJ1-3	TGTGCCTGGAGTGAGGGGGACACCATATATTTT	CAWSEGDTIYF
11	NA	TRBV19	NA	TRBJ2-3	TGTGCCAGTGGATTCTGGGATACGCAGTATTTT	CASGFWDTQYF
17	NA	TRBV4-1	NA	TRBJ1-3	TGCGCCAGCAGCCAAGGATCAGGCAGGGGCTCTGGAAACACCATATATTTT	CASSQGSGRGSGNTIYF
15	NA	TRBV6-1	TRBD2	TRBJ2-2	TGTGCCAGCAGGATTAGCGGGACGAACACCGGGGAGCTGTTTTTT	CASRISGTNTGELFF
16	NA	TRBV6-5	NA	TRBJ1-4	TGTGCCAGCAGTTACTCGACCCTGAAAAGTCCCGAAAAACTGTTTTTT	CASSYSTLKSPEKLFF
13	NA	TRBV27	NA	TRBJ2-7	TGTGCCAGCAGTTTTACTACAGCCTACGAGCAGTACTTC	CASSFTTAYEQYF
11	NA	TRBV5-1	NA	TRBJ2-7	TGCGCCAGCAGCTTGTTTGGCGAGCAGTACTTC	CASSLFGEQYF
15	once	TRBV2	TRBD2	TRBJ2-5	TGTGCCAGCAATCGTGCCGGGAGGGATCGGGAGACCCAGTACTTC	CASNRAGRDRETQYF
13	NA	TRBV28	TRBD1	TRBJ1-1	TGTGCGGGGGACAGGGGGTTAGGAACTGAAGCTTTCTTT	CAGDRGLGTEAFF
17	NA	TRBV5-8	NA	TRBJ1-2	TGTGCCAGCAGCTTGGGAGCCAGGGTAGGATCCCCTGGGGCCTACACCTTC	CASSLGARVGSPGAYTF
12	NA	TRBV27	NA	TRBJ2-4	TGTTCCGCGGGGCTAGCCAAAAACATTCAGTACTTC	CSAGLAKNIQYF
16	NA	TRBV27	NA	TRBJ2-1	TGTGCCAGCAGTAGACCGGGATCACGCTCCTACAATGAGCAGTTCTTC	CASSRPGSRSYNEQFF
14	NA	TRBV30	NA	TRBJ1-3	TGTGCCTGGAGGTCAGGGTACTCTGGAAACACCATATATTTT	CAWRSGYSGNTIYF
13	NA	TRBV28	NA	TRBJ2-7	TGTGCCAGCAGTTTTTTCGGGGCCCACGAGCAGTACTTC	CASSFFGAHEQYF
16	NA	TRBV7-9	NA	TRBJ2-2	TGTGCCAGCAGCTTACTCGTGGGTTCGGATACCGGGGAGCTGTTTTTT	CASSLLVGSDTGELFF
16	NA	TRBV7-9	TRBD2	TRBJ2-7	TGTGCCAGCAGCCCTCCCGAGGGTAGCGGGAACTACGAGCAGTACTTC	CASSPPEGSGNYEQYF
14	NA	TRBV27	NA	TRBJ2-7	TGTGCCAGCAGTTTAACGCTGGGGGTGTACGAGCAGTACTTC	CASSLTLGVYEQYF
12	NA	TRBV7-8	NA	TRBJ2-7	TGTGCCAGCAGCTCCCCTAATGGCGAGCAGTACTTC	CASSSPNGEQYF
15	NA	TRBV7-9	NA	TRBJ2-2	TGTGCCAGCAGCCTCCGGGACCCATACACCGGGGAGCTGTTTTTT	CASSLRDPYTGELFF
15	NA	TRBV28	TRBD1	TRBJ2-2	TGTGCCAGCAGAGGAACGGGACAGGGAATTTGGGAGCTGTTTTTT	CASRGTGQGIWELFF
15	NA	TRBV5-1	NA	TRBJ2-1	TGCGCCAGCAGCTGGGACTTGGCCTCCTACAATGAGCAGTTCTTC	CASSWDLASYNEQFF
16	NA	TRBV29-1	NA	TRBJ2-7	TGCAGCGTTGACGGACTGATTGGACAAAGCTCCTACGAGCAGTACTTC	CSVDGLIGQSSYEQYF
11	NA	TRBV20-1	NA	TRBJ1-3	TGCAGTGCTGACCTAGGAAACACCATATATTTT	CSADLGNTIYF
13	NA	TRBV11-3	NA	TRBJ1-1	TGTGCCAGCAGCTTTACGGCGAACACTGAAGCTTTCTTT	CASSFTANTEAFF
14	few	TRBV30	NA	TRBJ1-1	TGTGCCTGGAGAAGGGACGGGTTGAACACTGAAGCTTTCTTT	CAWRRDGLNTEAFF
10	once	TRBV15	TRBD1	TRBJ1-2	TGTGCCACCGGCAGGGGGGGTATCACCTTC	CATGRGGITF
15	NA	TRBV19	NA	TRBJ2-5	TGTGCCAGTAGTATTCAAGGGCGAGGGAGCGAGACCCAGTACTTC	CASSIQGRGSETQYF
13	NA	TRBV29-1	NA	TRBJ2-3	TGCAGCGTTGACTCGGGAGCCACAGATACGCAGTATTTT	CSVDSGATDTQYF
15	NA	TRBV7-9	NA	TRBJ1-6	TGTGCCAGCAGCTTAGGGGTGGGGAGAGATTCACCCCTCCACTTT	CASSLGVGRDSPLHF
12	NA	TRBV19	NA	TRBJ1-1	TGTGCCTTGCTGGGAGAGAACACTGAAGCTTTCTTT	CALLGENTEAFF
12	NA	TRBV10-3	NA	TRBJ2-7	TGTGCCGTGGCCGGAACCTCCTACGAGCAGTACTTC	CAVAGTSYEQYF
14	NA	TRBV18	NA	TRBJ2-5	TGTGCCAGCTCACCGTTGACAACCCAAGAGACCCAGTACTTC	CASSPLTTQETQYF